The T cell receptor (beta chain) under discussion was sequenced for a study of early T cells in non-severe SARS-CoV-2 infection. This clonotype appeared many times. The CDR3 has 12 amino acids. V dropped 7 bases and J dropped 6 bases, with 10 bases sitting between them. As part of library construction, unique molecular identifiers were attached to individual cDNA molecules. TCRdb reprocessed the 5' RACE reads with MiXCR, giving one entry per CDR3 protein. The sample lists roughly 110,000 distinct CDR3 sequences, around 10% occurring once. The chain uses TRBV12-3 or TRBV12-4 and TRBJ2-1; D uncertain. The receptor's source is an adult who was a healthcare worker with PCR-confirmed SARS-CoV-2 infection or an uninfected control (not recorded which). The sample consisted of whole blood. The CDR3 DNA reads as TGTGCCAGCACGGACCGGATCAATGAGCAGTTCTTC. Translating gives CASTDRINEQFF.